The 29 T cell receptor beta chains presented below share a single source sample, sequenced in a study of blood T cell repertoires in COVID-19. TCRdb's copy holds only in-frame clones and misses some; the assay was immunoSEQ multiplex PCR. The profile shows 210,000 or so clones, less than 85% of them singletons. The sample was peripheral blood. The receptors here all came from a man between 45 and 60 years old who had recovered from COVID-19.

This chain uses TRBV7-9 with TRBJ2-5, with 12 bases lining up with TRBD2. Germline CDR1 reads SEHNR; CDR2 reads FQNEAQ (reference sequence). J gave up 2 bases and V 5 bases, and 3 bases lay outside the gene matches. The CDR3 consists of 15 residues. DNA of the CDR3: TGTGCCAGCAGCCTGACTAGCGGGGGTCAAGAGACCCAGTACTTC. It is translated as CASSLTSGGQETQYF.

Worth noting for this clone: Other DNA sequences in this specimen translate into the identical CDR3. The chain recombines TRBV2 with TRBJ1-2; the D is unclear. Germline V CDR1 and CDR2: SNHLY, FYNNEI. The CDR3 contains 11 residues. Trimming left V 3 bases short and J 5 bases short, with 4 bases between. CDR3 sequence: CASSESYGYTF. The CDR3 bases are TGTGCCAGCAGTGAGTCGTATGGCTACACCTTC.

This clone was found a few times. The chain is built from TRBV29-1 and TRBJ1-3, with TRBD1 as a possible D gene (5 bases). CDR1 and CDR2 (germline): SQVTM, ANQGSEA. The CDR3 length is 11 residues. V was shortened by 7 bases and J by 8 bases, with 12 bases between the two germline ends. The CDR3: CSAGGGDTIYF. CDR3 DNA: TGCAGCGCTGGCGGGGGGGACACCATATATTTT.

The gene calls are TRBV7-3 and TRBJ1-3; D may be TRBD1 (5 bases). CDR3 size: 15 residues. Germline V gene lookup returns CDR1 SGHTA and CDR2 FQGTGA. V lost 0 bases, J lost 2 bases, and 8 bases lay in between. The CDR3 reads CASSLTAGTGNTIYF. Written as DNA, the CDR3 is TGTGCCAGCAGCTTAACGGCAGGGACTGGAAACACCATATATTTT. Drawing the rest from reference TRBV7-3 and TRBJ1-3, the complete variable domain is GAGVSQTPSNKVTEKGKYVELRCDPISGHTALYWYRQSLGQGPEFLIYFQGTGAADDSGLPNDRFFAVRPEGSVSTLKIQRTERGDSAVYLCASSLTAGTGNTIYFGEGSWLTVV.

The chain uses TRBV7-8 and TRBJ2-5, with D possibly matching TRBD2 (5 bases). This CDR3 has 16 residues. V lost 1 base to trimming and J lost 1 base, with 13 bases between them. Germline assignment: CDR1 SGHVS and CDR2 FQNEAQ. CDR3 DNA: TGTGCCAGCAGCTTAGGGTTTTCGGACTTCCAAGAGACCCAGTACTTC. Amino acids: CASSLGFSDFQETQYF.

V and J are TRBV5-1 and TRBJ2-3, with TRBD2 matching over 12 bases. The CDR3 has 16 amino acids. The germline gives CDR1 SGHRS, CDR2 YFSETQ. Trimming at V came to 5 bases and at J to 2 bases, leaving 6 bases not matched to a gene. The CDR3 DNA sequence: TGCGCCAGCAGAATAGGACTAGCGGGGAACACAGATACGCAGTATTTT. Amino acids: CASRIGLAGNTDTQYF.

The V call is TRBV6-6, the J call TRBJ2-2; D remains unclear. This CDR3 has 11 residues. CDR1 and CDR2 (germline): MNHNY, SVGAGI (reference sequence). Trimming took off 7 bases at V and 2 bases at J, with 2 bases between the two ends. The CDR3 loop is CASTNTGELFF. As DNA, the CDR3 is TGTGCCAGCACTAACACCGGGGAGCTGTTTTTT.

The chain is built from TRBV7-9 and TRBJ2-5; TRBD2 matches 11 bases. The CDR3 is 17 residues long. Germline assignment: CDR1 SEHNR and CDR2 FQNEAQ (reference sequence). With 5 bases clipped from V and 0 bases from J, the junction kept 8 bases outside the gene matches. The CDR3 spells CASSADLAGGYQETQYF. The CDR3 DNA reads TGTGCCAGCAGCGCCGATCTAGCGGGAGGTTACCAAGAGACCCAGTACTTC.

This clone was seen just once. The chain carries TRBV5-1 and TRBJ2-5; D may be TRBD2 (5 bases). Per germline, CDR1 SGHRS and CDR2 YFSETQ. Trimming cost V 0 bases and J 5 bases, with 11 bases left between them. The CDR3 consists of 14 residues. In DNA form, the CDR3 reads TGCGCCAGCAGCTTGGTAACTAGTCGGGAGACCCAGTACTTC. Translated: CASSLVTSRETQYF.

The rearrangement links TRBV7-2 to TRBJ2-1; tentatively, D is TRBD2 (5 bases). The CDR3 contains 15 residues. Germline V gives CDR1 SGHTA, CDR2 FQGNSA. The V end was cut by 1 base, the J end by 4 bases, with 11 bases between. The CDR3 sequence: CASSLVGNPYNEQFF. The CDR3 nucleotides read TGTGCCAGCAGCTTAGTCGGGAACCCGTACAATGAGCAGTTCTTC.

V gene TRBV5-1 combines with J gene TRBJ1-5; 9 bases are a match to TRBD1. From germline, CDR1 is SGHRS and CDR2 YFSETQ. Germline trimming cut 7 bases from V and 3 bases from J; bases unmatched to any gene: 2. The CDR3 covers 13 residues. This CDR3 is CASRTGDNQPQHF. DNA for the CDR3: TGCGCCAGCCGGACAGGGGACAATCAGCCCCAGCATTTT.

This clone was counted once. J is TRBJ2-1 and V is TRBV4-2; 15 bases map to TRBD2. J lost 6 bases, V lost 5 bases, and 5 bases had no gene match. This CDR3 spans 16 amino acids. Per germline, CDR1 LGHNA and CDR2 YNFKEQ. CDR3: CASSDPGLAGGNEQFF. The CDR3 DNA reads TGTGCCAGCAGCGACCCGGGACTAGCGGGAGGCAATGAGCAGTTCTTC.

V usage is TRBV28 and J usage is TRBJ2-7, with D possibly TRBD1 on 6 matching bases. Germline V gene lookup returns CDR1 MDHEN and CDR2 SYDVKM. The V end lost 3 bases, the J end lost 5 bases, and 14 bases lay between the germline ends. CDR3 length: 14 amino acids. This CDR3 is CASSFASGVDEQYF. CDR3 bases: TGTGCCAGCAGTTTTGCCTCAGGGGTCGACGAGCAGTACTTC.

The chain recombines TRBV2 with TRBJ2-2; 10 bases match TRBD1. The germline CDR1 and CDR2 sequences are SNHLY and FYNNEI. V dropped 4 bases and J dropped 4; count of bases not matched to a gene: 9. This CDR3 is built from 17 residues. DNA for the CDR3: TGTGCCAGCAGTGTCCGGGACAGGGGATGGGGCACCGGGGAGCTGTTTTTT. Its translation: CASSVRDRGWGTGELFF.

The chain combines TRBV14 with TRBJ2-7; the D is unclear. There are 14 residues in the CDR3. V lost 0 bases to trimming and J lost 4 bases, with 10 bases between them. Germline assignment: CDR1 SGHDN and CDR2 FVKESK. DNA for the CDR3: TGTGCCAGCAGCCAAGATATTATGACATACGAGCAGTACTTC. Encoded protein: CASSQDIMTYEQYF.

This chain joins TRBV15 and TRBJ2-4, with a weak D call TRBD1 (5 bases). This CDR3 region has 14 residues. Germline values: CDR1 LNHNV, CDR2 YYDKDF (reference sequence). V was shortened by 0 bases and J by 3 bases, with 6 bases between the two germline ends. CDR3 residues: CATSRDRVKNIQYF. The CDR3 DNA reads TGTGCCACCAGCAGAGACAGGGTCAAAAACATTCAGTACTTC.

The chain has TRBV12-5 and TRBJ1-2, with a possible D match to TRBD1 (6 bases). Germline V gene data show CDR1 as LGHNT and CDR2 as FRNRAP. The length of the CDR3 is 12 residues. Trimming shortened V by 5 bases and J by 14 bases, and 18 bases separated the two germline ends. The CDR3 nucleotides are TGTGCTAGTGGTAGAACAGGGTGGGGATATACCTTC. Amino acids: CASGRTGWGYTF. The full variable domain, in which reference TRBV12-5 and TRBJ1-2 provide the parts outside the CDR3, is DARVTQTPRHKVTEMGQEVTMRCQPILGHNTVFWYRQTMMQGLELLAYFRNRAPLDDSGMPKDRFSAEMPDATLATLKIQPSEPRDSAVYFCASGRTGWGYTFGSGTRLTVV.

The sample holds a few counts of this clone. The chain couples TRBV7-6 to TRBJ2-1; possible D gene TRBD2, 8 bases. This CDR3 spans 14 amino acids. Germline values: CDR1 SGHVS, CDR2 FNYEAQ. Between the trimmed V and J ends, which lost 8 bases and 6 bases, there was a span of 17 bases. The CDR3 DNA sequence: TGTGCCAGCCAGGGGGGGACTAGTCTCAATGAGCAGTTCTTC. Its protein product is CASQGGTSLNEQFF.

J is TRBJ2-3 and V is TRBV13; 8 nucleotides agree with TRBD2. Germline V gene sequence: CDR1 PRHDT, CDR2 FYEKMQ (reference sequence). Trimming at V came to 4 bases and at J to 0 bases, leaving 15 bases not matched to a gene. The CDR3 loop spans 19 amino acids. The CDR3 region is CASSSVPGLGYSSTDTQYF. In DNA form, the CDR3 reads TGTGCCAGCAGCTCGGTCCCGGGACTAGGGTATTCTAGCACAGATACGCAGTATTTT.

This rearrangement joins TRBV6-5 to TRBJ2-7; 9 bases are shared with TRBD2. The CDR3 length is 14 residues. Germline V gives CDR1 MNHEY, CDR2 SVGAGI. Trimming at V came to 6 bases and at J to 3 bases, leaving 6 bases not matched to a gene. CDR3 coding DNA: TGTGCCAGCAGGCTGTCTAGCGGGGTCTACGAGCAGTACTTC. Its translation is CASRLSSGVYEQYF.

This rearrangement joins TRBV11-2 to TRBJ2-7; perhaps TRBD2 as D (6 bases). In germline, CDR1 is SGHAT, CDR2 FQNNGV. With 2 bases removed from V and 0 bases from J, the gap between germline ends came to 8 bases. The CDR3 consists of 14 residues. CDR3: CASSLYGSSYEQYF. In DNA, the CDR3 is TGTGCCAGCAGCTTATACGGGAGCTCCTACGAGCAGTACTTC. Variable domain in full (rest from reference TRBV11-2 and TRBJ2-7): EAGVAQSPRYKIIEKRQSVAFWCNPISGHATLYWYQQILGQGPKLLIQFQNNGVVDDSQLPKDRFSAERLKGVDSTLKIQPAKLEDSAVYLCASSLYGSSYEQYFGPGTRLTVT.

The chain combines TRBV19 with TRBJ1-5; 8 positions match TRBD1. CDR1 is LNHDA, CDR2 SQIVND, per germline (reference sequence). The CDR3 contains 13 residues. V shed 8 bases, J shed 5 bases, and the junction held 5 bases outside the gene matches. The CDR3: CASRTGRDQPQHF. CDR3 DNA sequence: TGTGCCAGTCGGACAGGGCGGGATCAGCCCCAGCATTTT. Full variable domain (missing parts from reference TRBV19 and TRBJ1-5): DGGITQSPKYLFRKEGQNVTLSCEQNLNHDAMYWYRQDPGQGLRLIYYSQIVNDFQKGDIAEGYSVSREKKESFPLTVTSAQKNPTAFYLCASRTGRDQPQHFGDGTRLSIL.

The chain carries TRBV25-1 and TRBJ2-2; TRBD1 matches at 9 bases. The CDR3 sequence is 15 residues long. From germline, CDR1 is MGHDK and CDR2 SYGVNS. The V gene end was trimmed by 3 bases and the J gene end by 6 bases; junction bases not matched to a gene: 5. Here the CDR3 reads CASSEPGQGAGELFF. CDR3 sequence (DNA): TGTGCCAGCAGTGAGCCGGGACAGGGTGCCGGGGAGCTGTTTTTT.

This clone was counted a few times. The CDR3 nucleotides are TGTGCCAGCAGCTTAGCAGGGACGGGGAGCGGGGAGACCCAGTACTTC. Translation: CASSLAGTGSGETQYF. The chain employs TRBV7-2 and TRBJ2-5; D is perhaps TRBD2 (6 bases). The V gene's germline CDR1 is SGHTA and CDR2 FQGNSA. There are 16 residues in the CDR3. V lost 0 bases and J 5 bases, leaving 16 bases between the germline ends.

The V and J genes are TRBV6-5 and TRBJ2-1; 7 bases line up with TRBD2. J lost 7 bases, V lost 6 bases, and 9 bases had no gene match. Germline-derived CDR1 and CDR2 are MNHEY and SVGAGI. This CDR3 is built from 14 residues. The CDR3 loop reads CASSNGRFLNEQFF. The CDR3 nucleotides are TGTGCCAGCAGCAACGGGAGGTTTTTAAATGAGCAGTTCTTC.

V gene TRBV30 combines with J gene TRBJ2-5; 7 bases agree with TRBD2. The V gene's germline CDR1 is GTSNPN and CDR2 SVGIG (reference sequence). The CDR3 loop spans 14 amino acids. J lost 2 bases, V lost 0 bases, and 3 bases had no gene match. CDR3 DNA sequence: TGTGCCTGGAGTGTACAAGCGGGACAAGAGACCCAGTACTTC. Translating it yields CAWSVQAGQETQYF.

This sequence joins TRBV20-1 and TRBJ2-1, with 12 bases matching TRBD2. The CDR3 totals 16 residues. Losses at the gene ends were 3 bases for V and 4 bases for J; bases not matched to a gene: 7. Germline CDR1 and CDR2: DFQATT and SNEGSKA (reference sequence). The DNA of the CDR3 is TGCAGTGCTAGTCTTCTAGCGGGAGGGGGGTACAATGAGCAGTTCTTC. The encoded protein is CSASLLAGGGYNEQFF.

The chain links TRBV12-3 or TRBV12-4 to TRBJ2-1; a weak D match, TRBD2 (6 bases). V lost 3 bases and J lost 6, with 9 bases in between. The CDR3 has 13 amino acids. Here the CDR3 reads CASSFGRINEQFF. CDR3 coding DNA: TGTGCCAGCAGTTTTGGGAGGATCAATGAGCAGTTCTTC.

This clone was counted only a few times. The J gene is TRBJ2-1, the V gene TRBV27; the D gene is possibly TRBD2 (5 bases). This CDR3 contains 17 residues. V gave up 3 bases and J gave up 0 bases, with 15 bases separating them. Germline CDR1 MNHEY, CDR2 SMNVEV (reference sequence). CDR3 DNA: TGTGCCAGCAGTTTTAGAGCTAAGACTACCTCCTACAATGAGCAGTTCTTC. It translates to CASSFRAKTTSYNEQFF.